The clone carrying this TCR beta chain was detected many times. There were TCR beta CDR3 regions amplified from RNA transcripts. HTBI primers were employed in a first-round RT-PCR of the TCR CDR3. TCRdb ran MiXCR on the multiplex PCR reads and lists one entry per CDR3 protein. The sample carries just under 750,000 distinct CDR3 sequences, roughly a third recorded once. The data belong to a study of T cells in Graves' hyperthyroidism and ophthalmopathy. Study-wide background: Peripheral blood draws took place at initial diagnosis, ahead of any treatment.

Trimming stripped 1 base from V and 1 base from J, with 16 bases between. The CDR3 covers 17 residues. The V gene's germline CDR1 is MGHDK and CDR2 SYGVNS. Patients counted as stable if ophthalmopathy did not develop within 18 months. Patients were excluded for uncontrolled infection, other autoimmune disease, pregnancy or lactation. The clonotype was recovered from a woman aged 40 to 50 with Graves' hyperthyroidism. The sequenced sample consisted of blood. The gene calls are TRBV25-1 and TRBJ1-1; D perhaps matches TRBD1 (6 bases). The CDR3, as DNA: TGTGCCAGCAGTGAATGGGGGCCTAGGACGGAGAACACTGAAGCTTTCTTT. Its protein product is CASSEWGPRTENTEAFF.